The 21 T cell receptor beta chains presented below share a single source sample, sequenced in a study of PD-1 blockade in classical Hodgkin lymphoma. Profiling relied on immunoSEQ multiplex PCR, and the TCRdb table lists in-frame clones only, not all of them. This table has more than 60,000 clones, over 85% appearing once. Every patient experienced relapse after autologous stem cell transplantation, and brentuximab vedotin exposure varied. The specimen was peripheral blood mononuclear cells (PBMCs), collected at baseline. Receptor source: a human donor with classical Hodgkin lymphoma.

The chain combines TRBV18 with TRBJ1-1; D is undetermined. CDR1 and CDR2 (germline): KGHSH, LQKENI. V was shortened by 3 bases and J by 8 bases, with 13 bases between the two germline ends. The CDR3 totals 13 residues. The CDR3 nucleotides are TGTGCCAGCTCACCTGATGTCCGGGTCGAAGCTTTCTTT. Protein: CASSPDVRVEAFF.

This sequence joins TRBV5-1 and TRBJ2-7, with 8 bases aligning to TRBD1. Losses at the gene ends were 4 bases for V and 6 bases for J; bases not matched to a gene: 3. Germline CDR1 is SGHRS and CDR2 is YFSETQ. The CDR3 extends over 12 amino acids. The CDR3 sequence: CASSRTGTEQYF. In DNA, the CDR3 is TGCGCCAGCAGCCGGACAGGGACCGAGCAGTACTTC.

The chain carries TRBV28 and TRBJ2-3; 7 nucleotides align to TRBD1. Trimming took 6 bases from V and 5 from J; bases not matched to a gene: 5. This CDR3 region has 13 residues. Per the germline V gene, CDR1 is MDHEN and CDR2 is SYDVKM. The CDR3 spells CASSETGEDTQYF. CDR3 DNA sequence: TGTGCCAGCAGCGAAACAGGGGAAGATACGCAGTATTTT.

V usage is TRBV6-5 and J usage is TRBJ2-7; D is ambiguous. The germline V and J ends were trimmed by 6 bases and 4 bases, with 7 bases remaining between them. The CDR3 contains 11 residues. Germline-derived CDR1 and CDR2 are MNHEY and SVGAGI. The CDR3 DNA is TGTGCCAGCAGCCGATTATACGAGCAGTACTTC. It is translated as CASSRLYEQYF.

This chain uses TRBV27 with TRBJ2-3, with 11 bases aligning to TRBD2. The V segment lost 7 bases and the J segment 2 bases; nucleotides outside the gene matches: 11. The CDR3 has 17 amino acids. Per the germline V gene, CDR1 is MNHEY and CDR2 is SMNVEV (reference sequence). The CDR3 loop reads CASKRGSGRALTDTQYF. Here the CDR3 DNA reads TGTGCCAGCAAGAGGGGTAGCGGGAGGGCCCTCACAGATACGCAGTATTTT.

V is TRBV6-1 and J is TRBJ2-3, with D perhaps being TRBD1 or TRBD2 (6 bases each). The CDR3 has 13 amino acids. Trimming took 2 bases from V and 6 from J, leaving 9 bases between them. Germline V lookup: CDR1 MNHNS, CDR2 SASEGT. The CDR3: CASSETGADTQYF. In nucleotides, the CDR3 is TGTGCCAGCAGTGAAACGGGGGCGGATACGCAGTATTTT.

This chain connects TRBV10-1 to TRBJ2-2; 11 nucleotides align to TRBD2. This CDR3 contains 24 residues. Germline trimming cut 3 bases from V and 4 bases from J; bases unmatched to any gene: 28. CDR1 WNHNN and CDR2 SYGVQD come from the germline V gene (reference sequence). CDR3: CASSDTRADRLTSGARVSTGELFF. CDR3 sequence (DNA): TGCGCCAGCAGTGATACAAGGGCTGATCGACTGACTAGCGGGGCCCGAGTAAGCACCGGGGAGCTGTTTTTT.

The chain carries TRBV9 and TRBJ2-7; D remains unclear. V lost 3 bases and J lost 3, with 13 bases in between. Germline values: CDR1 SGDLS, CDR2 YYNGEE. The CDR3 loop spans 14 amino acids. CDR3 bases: TGTGCCAGCAGCGAGACTGGAGAGTTCTACGAGCAGTACTTC. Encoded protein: CASSETGEFYEQYF.

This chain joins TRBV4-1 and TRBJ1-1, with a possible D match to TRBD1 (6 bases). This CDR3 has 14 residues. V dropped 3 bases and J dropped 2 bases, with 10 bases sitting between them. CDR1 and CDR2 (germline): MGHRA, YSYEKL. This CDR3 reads CASSHRGGNTEAFF. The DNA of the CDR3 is TGCGCCAGCAGCCACAGGGGCGGTAACACTGAAGCTTTCTTT.

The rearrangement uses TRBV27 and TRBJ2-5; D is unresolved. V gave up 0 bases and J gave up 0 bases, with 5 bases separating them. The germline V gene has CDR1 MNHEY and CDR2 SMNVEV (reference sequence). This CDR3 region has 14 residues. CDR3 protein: CASSLSRYQETQYF. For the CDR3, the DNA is TGTGCCAGCAGTTTATCCAGGTACCAAGAGACCCAGTACTTC.

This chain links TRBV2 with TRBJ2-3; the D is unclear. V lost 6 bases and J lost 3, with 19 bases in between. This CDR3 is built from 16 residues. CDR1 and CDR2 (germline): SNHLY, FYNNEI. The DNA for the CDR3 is TGTGCCAGCAGCCTACGGAGAGGCTCTCTGACAGATACGCAGTATTTT. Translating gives CASSLRRGSLTDTQYF. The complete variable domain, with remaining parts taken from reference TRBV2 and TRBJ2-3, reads EPEVTQTPSHQVTQMGQEVILRCVPISNHLYFYWYRQILGQKVEFLVSFYNNEISEKSEIFDDQFSVERPDGSNFTLKIRSTKLEDSAMYFCASSLRRGSLTDTQYFGPGTRLTVL.

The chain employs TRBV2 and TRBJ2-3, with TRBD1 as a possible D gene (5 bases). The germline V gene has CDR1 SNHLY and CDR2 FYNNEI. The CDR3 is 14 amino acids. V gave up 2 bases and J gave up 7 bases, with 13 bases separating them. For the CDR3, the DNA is TGTGCCAGCAGTGAACCCCAGGGCTTCTATACGCAGTATTTT. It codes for CASSEPQGFYTQYF.

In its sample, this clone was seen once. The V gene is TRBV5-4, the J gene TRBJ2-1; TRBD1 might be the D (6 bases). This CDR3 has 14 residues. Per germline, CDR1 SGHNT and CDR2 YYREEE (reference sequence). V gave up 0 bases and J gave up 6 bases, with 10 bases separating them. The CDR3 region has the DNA TGTGCCAGCAGCTTGGCCGACAGGAGCAATGAGCAGTTCTTC. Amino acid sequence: CASSLADRSNEQFF.

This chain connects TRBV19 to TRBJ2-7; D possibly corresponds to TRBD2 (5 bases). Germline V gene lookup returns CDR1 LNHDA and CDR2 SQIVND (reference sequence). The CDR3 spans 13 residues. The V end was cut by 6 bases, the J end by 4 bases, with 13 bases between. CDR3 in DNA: TGTGCCAGTAGCACCCCCAGCGGTTACGAGCAGTACTTC. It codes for CASSTPSGYEQYF.

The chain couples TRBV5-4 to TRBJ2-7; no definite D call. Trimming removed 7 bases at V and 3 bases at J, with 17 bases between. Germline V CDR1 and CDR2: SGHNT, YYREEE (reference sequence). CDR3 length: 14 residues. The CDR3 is CASGFRDSNYEQYF. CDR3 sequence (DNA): TGTGCCAGCGGGTTTAGGGATTCAAACTACGAGCAGTACTTC.

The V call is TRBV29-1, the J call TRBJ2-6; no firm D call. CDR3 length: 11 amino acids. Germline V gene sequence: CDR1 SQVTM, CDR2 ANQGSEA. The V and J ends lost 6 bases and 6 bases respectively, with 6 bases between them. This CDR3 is CSVTQANVLTF. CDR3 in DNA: TGCAGCGTCACCCAGGCCAACGTCCTGACTTTC. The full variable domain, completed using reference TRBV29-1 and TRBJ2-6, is SAVISQKPSRDICQRGTSLTIQCQVDSQVTMMFWYRQQPGQSLTLIATANQGSEATYESGFVIDKFPISRPNLTFSTLTVSNMSPEDSSIYLCSVTQANVLTFGAGSRLTVL.

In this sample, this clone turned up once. The chain's CDR3 is CASSWSSNEQFF. The CDR3 coding sequence is TGCGCCAGCAGCTGGTCTAGCAATGAGCAGTTCTTC. The chain carries TRBV5-1 and TRBJ2-1; D uncertain. V lost 3 bases, J lost 6 bases, and 7 bases lay in between. The germline gives CDR1 SGHRS, CDR2 YFSETQ. The CDR3 loop spans 12 amino acids.

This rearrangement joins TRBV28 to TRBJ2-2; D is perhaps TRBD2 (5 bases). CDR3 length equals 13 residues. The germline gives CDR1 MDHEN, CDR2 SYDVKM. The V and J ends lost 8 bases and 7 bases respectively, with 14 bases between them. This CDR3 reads CASSRRVGGELFF. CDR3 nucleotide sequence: TGTGCCAGCTCCCGGCGGGTTGGCGGGGAGCTGTTTTTT. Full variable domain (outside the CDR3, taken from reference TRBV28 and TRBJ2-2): DVKVTQSSRYLVKRTGEKVFLECVQDMDHENMFWYRQDPGLGLRLIYFSYDVKMKEKGDIPEGYSVSREKKERFSLILESASTNQTSMYLCASSRRVGGELFFGEGSRLTVL.

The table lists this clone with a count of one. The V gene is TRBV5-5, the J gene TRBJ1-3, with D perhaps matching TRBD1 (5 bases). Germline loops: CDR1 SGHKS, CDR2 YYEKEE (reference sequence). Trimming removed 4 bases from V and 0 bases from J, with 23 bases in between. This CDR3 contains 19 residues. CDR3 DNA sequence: TGTGCCAGCAGCCTCGGGGCCCCGGACCCAACCATCTCTGGAAACACCATATATTTT. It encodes CASSLGAPDPTISGNTIYF.

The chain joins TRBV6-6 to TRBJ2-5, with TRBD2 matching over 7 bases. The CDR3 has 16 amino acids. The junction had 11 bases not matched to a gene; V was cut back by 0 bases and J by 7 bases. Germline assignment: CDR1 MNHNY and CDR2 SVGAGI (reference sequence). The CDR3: CASSYSKGGGGWTQYF. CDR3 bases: TGTGCCAGCAGTTACTCGAAGGGTGGCGGGGGATGGACCCAGTACTTC.

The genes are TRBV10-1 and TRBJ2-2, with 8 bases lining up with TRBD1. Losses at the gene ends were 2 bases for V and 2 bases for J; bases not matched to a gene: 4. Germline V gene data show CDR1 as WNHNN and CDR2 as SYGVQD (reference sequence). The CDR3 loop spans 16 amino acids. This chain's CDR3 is CASSEVAGGNTGELFF. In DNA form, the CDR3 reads TGCGCCAGCAGTGAGGTCGCAGGGGGCAACACCGGGGAGCTGTTTTTT.